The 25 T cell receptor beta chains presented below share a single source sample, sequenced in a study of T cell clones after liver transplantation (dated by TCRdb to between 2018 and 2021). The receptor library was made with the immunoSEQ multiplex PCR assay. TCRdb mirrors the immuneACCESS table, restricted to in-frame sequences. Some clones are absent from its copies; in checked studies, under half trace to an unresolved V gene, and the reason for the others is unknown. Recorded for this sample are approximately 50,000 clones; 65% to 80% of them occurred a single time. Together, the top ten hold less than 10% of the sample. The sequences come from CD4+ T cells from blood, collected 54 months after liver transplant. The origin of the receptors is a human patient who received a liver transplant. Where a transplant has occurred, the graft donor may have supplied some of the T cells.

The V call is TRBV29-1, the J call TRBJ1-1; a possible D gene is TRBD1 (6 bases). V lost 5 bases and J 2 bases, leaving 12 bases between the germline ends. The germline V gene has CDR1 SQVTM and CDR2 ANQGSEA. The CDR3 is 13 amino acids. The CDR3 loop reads CSVNLGGNTEAFF. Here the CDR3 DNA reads TGCAGCGTTAATCTAGGGGGTAACACTGAAGCTTTCTTT.

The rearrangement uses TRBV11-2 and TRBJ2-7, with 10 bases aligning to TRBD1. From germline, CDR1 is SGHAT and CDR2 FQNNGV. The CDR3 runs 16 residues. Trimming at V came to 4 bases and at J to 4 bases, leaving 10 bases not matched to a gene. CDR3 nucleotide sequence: TGTGCCAGCAGCTCATACTCCGGGACAGGGGAGTACGAGCAGTACTTC. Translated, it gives CASSSYSGTGEYEQYF.

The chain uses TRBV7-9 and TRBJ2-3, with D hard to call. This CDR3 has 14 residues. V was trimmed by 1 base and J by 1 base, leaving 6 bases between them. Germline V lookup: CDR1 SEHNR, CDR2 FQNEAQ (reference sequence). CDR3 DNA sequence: TGTGCCAGCAGCTTAGGAACTCGCACAGATACGCAGTATTTT. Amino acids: CASSLGTRTDTQYF.

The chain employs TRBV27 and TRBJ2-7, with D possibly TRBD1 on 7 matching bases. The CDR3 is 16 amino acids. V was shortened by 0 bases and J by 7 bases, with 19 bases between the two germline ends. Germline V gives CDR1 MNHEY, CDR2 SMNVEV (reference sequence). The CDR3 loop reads CASSLSSAGGQREQYF. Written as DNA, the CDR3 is TGTGCCAGCAGTTTATCGTCGGCAGGGGGGCAACGGGAGCAGTACTTC.

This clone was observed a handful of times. The CDR3 DNA is TGTGCCAGCAGCGTCGGGACAGGCAATTCACCCCTCCACTTT. Protein sequence: CASSVGTGNSPLHF. This rearrangement joins TRBV9 to TRBJ1-6; 8 bases match TRBD1. The ends lost 2 bases at V and 7 bases at J; junction bases unmatched: 2. CDR1 is SGDLS and CDR2 is YYNGEE in the germline V gene. This CDR3 spans 14 amino acids. Filled out from reference TRBV9 and TRBJ1-6, the complete variable domain reads DSGVTQTPKHLITATGQRVTLRCSPRSGDLSVYWYQQSLDQGLQFLIQYYNGEERAKGNILERFSAQQFPDLHSELNLSSLELGDSALYFCASSVGTGNSPLHFGNGTRLTVT.

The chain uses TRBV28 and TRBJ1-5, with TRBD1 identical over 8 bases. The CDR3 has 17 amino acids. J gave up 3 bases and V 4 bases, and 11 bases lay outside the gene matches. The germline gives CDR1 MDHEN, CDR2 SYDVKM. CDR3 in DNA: TGTGCCAGCAGTTCCTCCAGGGGGCGCATCTCCAATCAGCCCCAGCATTTT. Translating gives CASSSSRGRISNQPQHF.

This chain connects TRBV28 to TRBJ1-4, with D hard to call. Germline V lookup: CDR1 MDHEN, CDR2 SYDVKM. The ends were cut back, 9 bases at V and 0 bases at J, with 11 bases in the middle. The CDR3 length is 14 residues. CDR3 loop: CASLGPPTNEKLFF. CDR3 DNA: TGTGCCAGTCTCGGGCCCCCAACTAATGAAAAACTGTTTTTT.

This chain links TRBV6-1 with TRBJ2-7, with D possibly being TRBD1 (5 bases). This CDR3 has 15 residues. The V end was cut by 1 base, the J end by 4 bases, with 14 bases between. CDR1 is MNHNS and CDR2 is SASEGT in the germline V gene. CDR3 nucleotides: TGTGCCAGCAGTGAAGACACAGGTCGTTCTTACGAGCAGTACTTC. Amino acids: CASSEDTGRSYEQYF.

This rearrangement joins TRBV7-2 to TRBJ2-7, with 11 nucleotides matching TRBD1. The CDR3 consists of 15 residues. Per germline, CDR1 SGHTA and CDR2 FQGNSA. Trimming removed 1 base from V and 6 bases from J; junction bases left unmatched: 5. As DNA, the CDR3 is TGTGCCAGCAGCTTAGTGGGACAGGGGGACGGCGAGCAGTACTTC. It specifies CASSLVGQGDGEQYF.

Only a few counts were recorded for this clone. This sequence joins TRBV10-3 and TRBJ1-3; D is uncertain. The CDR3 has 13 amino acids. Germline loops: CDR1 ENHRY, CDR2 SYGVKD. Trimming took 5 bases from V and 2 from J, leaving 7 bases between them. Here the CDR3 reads CAISSGAGNTIYF. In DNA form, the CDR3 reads TGTGCCATCAGTTCGGGCGCTGGAAACACCATATATTTT.

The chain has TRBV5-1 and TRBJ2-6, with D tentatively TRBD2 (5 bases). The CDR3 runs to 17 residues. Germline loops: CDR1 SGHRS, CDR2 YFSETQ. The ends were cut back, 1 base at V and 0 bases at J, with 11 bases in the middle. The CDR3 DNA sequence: TGCGCCAGCAGCTTGATCAGCGGCTACTCTGGGGCCAACGTCCTGACTTTC. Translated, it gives CASSLISGYSGANVLTF.

CDR3 amino acids: CASSVGQSSTRAGELFF. The CDR3 bases are TGTGCCAGCAGCGTTGGACAGTCGAGCACGCGGGCCGGGGAGCTGTTTTTT. The chain is built from TRBV9 and TRBJ2-2; TRBD1 is a possible D gene (6 bases). Germline values: CDR1 SGDLS, CDR2 YYNGEE. V lost 2 bases and J lost 6, with 20 bases in between. The CDR3 is 17 amino acids.

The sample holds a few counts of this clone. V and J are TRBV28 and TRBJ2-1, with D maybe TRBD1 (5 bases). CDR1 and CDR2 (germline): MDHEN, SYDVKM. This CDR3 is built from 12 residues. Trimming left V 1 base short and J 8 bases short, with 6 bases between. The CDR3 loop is CASSLSGYEQFF. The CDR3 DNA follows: TGTGCCAGCAGTTTATCAGGGTATGAGCAGTTCTTC.

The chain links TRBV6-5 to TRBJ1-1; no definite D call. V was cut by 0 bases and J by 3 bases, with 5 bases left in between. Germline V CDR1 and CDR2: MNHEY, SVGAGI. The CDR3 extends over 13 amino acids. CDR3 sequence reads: CASSYSSDTEAFF. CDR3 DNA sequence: TGTGCCAGCAGTTACTCCTCGGACACTGAAGCTTTCTTT.

The CDR3: CASSSITGTFNEQFF. CDR3 coding DNA: TGTGCCAGCAGCTCAATAACCGGGACATTCAATGAGCAGTTCTTC. This chain joins TRBV7-8 and TRBJ2-1, with D perhaps TRBD1 (6 bases). The CDR3 contains 15 residues. Germline CDR1 is SGHVS and CDR2 is FQNEAQ. Deletions cut 4 bases from V and 6 bases from J, with 16 bases between.

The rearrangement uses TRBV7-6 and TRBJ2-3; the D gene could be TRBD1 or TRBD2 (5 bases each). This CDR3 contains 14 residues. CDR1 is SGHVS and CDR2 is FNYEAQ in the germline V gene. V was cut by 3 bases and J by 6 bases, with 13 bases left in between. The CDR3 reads CASSLGTTGDTQYF. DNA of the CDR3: TGTGCCAGCAGCTTGGGGACCACCGGGGATACGCAGTATTTT.

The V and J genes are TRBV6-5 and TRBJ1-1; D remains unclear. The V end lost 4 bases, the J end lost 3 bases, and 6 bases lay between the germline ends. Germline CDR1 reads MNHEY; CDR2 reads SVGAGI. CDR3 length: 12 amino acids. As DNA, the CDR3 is TGTGCCAGCAGTTCCTCGCACACTGAAGCTTTCTTT. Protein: CASSSSHTEAFF.

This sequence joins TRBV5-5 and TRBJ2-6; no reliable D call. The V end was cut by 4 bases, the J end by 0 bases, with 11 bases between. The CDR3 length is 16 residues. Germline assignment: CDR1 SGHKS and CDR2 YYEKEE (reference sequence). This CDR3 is CASSPTASSGANVLTF. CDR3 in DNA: TGTGCCAGCAGCCCTACAGCCAGCTCTGGGGCCAACGTCCTGACTTTC.

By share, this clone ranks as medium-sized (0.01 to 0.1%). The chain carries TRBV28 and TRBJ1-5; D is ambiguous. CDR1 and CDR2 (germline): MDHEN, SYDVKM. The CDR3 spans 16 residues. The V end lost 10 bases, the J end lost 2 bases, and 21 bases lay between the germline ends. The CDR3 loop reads CATLRGKGGGNQPQHF. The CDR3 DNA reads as TGTGCCACTCTGCGGGGTAAGGGAGGCGGCAATCAGCCCCAGCATTTT.

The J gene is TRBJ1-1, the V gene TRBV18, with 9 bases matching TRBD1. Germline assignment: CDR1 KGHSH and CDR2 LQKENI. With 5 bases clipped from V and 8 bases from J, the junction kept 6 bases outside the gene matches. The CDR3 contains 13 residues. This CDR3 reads CASSITGGREAFF. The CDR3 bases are TGTGCCAGCTCAATCACAGGGGGCCGGGAAGCTTTCTTT.

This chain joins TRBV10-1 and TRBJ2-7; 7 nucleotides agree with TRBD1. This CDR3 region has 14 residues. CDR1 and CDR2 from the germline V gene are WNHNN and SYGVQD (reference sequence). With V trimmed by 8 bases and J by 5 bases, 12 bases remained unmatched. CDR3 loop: CASQRNTGVDEQYF. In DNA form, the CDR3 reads TGCGCCAGCCAAAGGAATACAGGGGTGGACGAGCAGTACTTC.

The CDR3 region has the DNA TGTGCCAGCAGCTTGGGAGCCAAAAACATTCAGTACTTC. Its protein product is CASSLGAKNIQYF. The gene calls are TRBV5-8 and TRBJ2-4, with D unresolved. The V end was cut by 0 bases, the J end by 0 bases, with 1 base between. The length of the CDR3 is 13 residues. Germline assignment: CDR1 SGHTS and CDR2 YDEGEE. Full variable domain (rest looked up from reference TRBV5-8 and TRBJ2-4): EAGVTQSPTHLIKTRGQQATLRCSPISGHTSVYWYQQALGLGLQFLLWYDEGEERNRGNFPPRFSGRQFPNYSSELNVNALELEDSALYLCASSLGAKNIQYFGAGTRLSVL.

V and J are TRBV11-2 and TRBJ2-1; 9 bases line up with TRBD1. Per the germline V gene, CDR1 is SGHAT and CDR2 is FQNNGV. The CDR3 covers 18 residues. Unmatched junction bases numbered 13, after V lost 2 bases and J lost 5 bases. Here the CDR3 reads CASSLTSLGQGINNEQFF. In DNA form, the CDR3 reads TGTGCCAGCAGCTTAACATCCCTGGGACAGGGTATCAACAATGAGCAGTTCTTC.

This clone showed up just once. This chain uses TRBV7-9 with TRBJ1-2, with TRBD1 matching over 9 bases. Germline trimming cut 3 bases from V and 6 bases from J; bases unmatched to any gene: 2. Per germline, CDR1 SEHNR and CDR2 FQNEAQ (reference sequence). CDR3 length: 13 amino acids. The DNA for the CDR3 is TGTGCCAGCAGCTTGGGACAGGGTAATGGCTACACCTTC. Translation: CASSLGQGNGYTF.

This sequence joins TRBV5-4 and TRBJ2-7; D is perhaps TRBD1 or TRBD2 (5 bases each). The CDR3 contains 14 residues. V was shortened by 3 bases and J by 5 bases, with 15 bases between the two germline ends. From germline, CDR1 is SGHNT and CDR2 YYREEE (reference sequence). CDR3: CASSWDAGRHEQYF. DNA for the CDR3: TGTGCCAGCAGCTGGGACGCCGGACGACACGAGCAGTACTTC.